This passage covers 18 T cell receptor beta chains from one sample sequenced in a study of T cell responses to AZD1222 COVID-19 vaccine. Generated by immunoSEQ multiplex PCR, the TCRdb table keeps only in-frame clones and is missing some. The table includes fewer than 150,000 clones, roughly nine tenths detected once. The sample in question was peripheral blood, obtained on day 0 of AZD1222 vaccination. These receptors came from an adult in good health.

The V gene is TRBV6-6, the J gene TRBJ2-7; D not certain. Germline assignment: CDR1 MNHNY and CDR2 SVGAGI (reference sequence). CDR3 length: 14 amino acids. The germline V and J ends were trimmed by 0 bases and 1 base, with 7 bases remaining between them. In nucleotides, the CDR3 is TGTGCCAGCAGTTACTCGACGCAGTCCTACGAGCAGTACTTC. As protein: CASSYSTQSYEQYF.

CDR3 DNA sequence: TGCAGCGGACGACCGGCATCTGGAAACACCATATATTTT. Translated: CSGRPASGNTIYF. The J gene is TRBJ1-3, the V gene TRBV29-1, with D unclear. The germline gives CDR1 SQVTM, CDR2 ANQGSEA. V lost 7 bases and J 1 base, leaving 11 bases between the germline ends. The CDR3 spans 13 residues. The full variable domain, with the rest looked up from reference TRBV29-1 and TRBJ1-3, is SAVISQKPSRDICQRGTSLTIQCQVDSQVTMMFWYRQQPGQSLTLIATANQGSEATYESGFVIDKFPISRPNLTFSTLTVSNMSPEDSSIYLCSGRPASGNTIYFGEGSWLTVV.

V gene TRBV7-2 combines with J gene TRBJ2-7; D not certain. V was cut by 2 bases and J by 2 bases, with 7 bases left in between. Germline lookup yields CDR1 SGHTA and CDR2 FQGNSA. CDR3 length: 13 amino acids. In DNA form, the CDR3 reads TGTGCCAGCAGCTTAACCGCCACCTACGAGCAGTACTTC. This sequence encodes CASSLTATYEQYF.

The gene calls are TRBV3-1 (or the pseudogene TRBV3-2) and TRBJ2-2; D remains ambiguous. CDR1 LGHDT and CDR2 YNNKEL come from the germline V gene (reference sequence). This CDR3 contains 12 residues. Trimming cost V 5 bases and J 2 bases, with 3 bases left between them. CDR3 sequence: CASSFNTGELFF. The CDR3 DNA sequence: TGTGCCAGCAGCTTTAACACCGGGGAGCTGTTTTTT.

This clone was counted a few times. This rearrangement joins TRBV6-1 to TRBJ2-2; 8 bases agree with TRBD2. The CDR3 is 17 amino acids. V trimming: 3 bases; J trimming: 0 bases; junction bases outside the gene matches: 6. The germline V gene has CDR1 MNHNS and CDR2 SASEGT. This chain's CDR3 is CASSDRAGRANTGELFF. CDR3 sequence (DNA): TGTGCCAGCAGTGATCGGGCCGGGAGGGCGAACACCGGGGAGCTGTTTTTT.

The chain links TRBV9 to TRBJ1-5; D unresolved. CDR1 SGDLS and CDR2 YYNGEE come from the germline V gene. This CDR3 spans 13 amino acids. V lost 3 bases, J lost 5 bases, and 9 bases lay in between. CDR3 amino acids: CASSATGHQPQHF. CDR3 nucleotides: TGTGCCAGCAGCGCGACTGGGCATCAGCCCCAGCATTTT.

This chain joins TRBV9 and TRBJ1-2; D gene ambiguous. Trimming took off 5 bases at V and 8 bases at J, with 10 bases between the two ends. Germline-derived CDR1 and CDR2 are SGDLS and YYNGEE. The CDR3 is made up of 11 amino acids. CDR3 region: CASSRPGGYTF. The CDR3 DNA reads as TGTGCCAGCAGTCGTCCGGGCGGCTACACCTTC.

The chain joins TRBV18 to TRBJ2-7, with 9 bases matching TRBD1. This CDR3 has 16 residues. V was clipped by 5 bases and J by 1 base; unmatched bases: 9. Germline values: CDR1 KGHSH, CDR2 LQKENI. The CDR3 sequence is CASSLSQTGGSYEQYF. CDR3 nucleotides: TGTGCCAGCTCATTATCCCAGACAGGGGGTTCCTACGAGCAGTACTTC.

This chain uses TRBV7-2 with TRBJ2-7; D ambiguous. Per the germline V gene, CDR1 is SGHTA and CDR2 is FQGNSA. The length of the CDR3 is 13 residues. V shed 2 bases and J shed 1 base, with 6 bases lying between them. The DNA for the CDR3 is TGTGCCAGCAGCTTAACACAGTCCTACGAGCAGTACTTC. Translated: CASSLTQSYEQYF.

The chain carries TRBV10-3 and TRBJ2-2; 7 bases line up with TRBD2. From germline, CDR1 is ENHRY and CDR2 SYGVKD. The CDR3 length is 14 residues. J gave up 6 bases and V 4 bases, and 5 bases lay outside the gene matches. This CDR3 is CAISGLAEAGELFF. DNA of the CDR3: TGTGCCATCAGTGGGCTAGCGGAGGCCGGGGAGCTGTTTTTT.

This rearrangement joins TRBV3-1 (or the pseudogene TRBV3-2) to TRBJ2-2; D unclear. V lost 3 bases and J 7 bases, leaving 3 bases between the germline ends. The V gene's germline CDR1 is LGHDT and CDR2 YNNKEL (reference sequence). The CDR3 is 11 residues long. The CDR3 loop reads CASSQGGELFF. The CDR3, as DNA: TGTGCCAGCAGCCAGGGCGGGGAGCTGTTTTTT.

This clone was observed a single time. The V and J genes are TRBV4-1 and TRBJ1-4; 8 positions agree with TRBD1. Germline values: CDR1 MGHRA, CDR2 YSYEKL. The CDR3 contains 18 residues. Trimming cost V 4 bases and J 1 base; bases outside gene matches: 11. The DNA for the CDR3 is TGCGCCAGCAGCCTCCGTACACAGGGGGTCCTAACTAATGAAAAACTGTTTTTT. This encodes CASSLRTQGVLTNEKLFF.

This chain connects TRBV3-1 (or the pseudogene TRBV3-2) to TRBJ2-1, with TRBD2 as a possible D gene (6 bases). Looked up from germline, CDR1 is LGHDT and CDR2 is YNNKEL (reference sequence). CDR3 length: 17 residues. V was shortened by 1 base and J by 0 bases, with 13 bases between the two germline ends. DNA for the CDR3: TGTGCCAGCAGCCAAGGTGTCACCGGGGGCTCCTACAATGAGCAGTTCTTC. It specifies CASSQGVTGGSYNEQFF.

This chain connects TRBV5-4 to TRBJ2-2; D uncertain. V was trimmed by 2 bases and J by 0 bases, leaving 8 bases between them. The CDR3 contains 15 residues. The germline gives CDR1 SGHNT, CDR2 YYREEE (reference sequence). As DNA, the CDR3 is TGTGCCAGCAGCTTACTGGGAACGAACACCGGGGAGCTGTTTTTT. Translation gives CASSLLGTNTGELFF.

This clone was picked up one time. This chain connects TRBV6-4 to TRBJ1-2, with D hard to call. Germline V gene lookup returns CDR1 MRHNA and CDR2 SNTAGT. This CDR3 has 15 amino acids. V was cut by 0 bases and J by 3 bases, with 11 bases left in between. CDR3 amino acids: CASSDSVGVDYGYTF. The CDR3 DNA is TGTGCCAGCAGTGACTCGGTTGGGGTCGACTATGGCTACACCTTC.

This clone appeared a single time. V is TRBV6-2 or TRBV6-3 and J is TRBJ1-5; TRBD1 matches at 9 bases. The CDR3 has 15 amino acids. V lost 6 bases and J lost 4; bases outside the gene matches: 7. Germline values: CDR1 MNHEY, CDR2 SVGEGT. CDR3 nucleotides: TGTGCCAGCAGCTCCTCCGGGACAGGGAATCAGCCCCAGCATTTT. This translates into CASSSSGTGNQPQHF.

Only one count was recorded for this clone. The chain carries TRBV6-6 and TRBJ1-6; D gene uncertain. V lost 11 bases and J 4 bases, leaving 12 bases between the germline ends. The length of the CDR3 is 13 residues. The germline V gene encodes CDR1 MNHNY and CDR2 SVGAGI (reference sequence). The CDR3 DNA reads TGTGCCCGGTCCCGGGGATATAATTCACCCCTCCACTTT. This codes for CARSRGYNSPLHF.

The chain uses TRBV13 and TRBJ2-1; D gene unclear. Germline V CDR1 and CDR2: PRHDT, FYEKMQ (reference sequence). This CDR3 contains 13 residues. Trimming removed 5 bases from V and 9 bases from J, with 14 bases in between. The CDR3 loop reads CASSPNGVTEQFF. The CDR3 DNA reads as TGTGCCAGCAGCCCCAATGGAGTAACTGAGCAGTTCTTC. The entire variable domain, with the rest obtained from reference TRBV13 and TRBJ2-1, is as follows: AAGVIQSPRHLIKEKRETATLKCYPIPRHDTVYWYQQGPGQDPQFLISFYEKMQSDKGSIPDRFSAQQFSDYHSELNMSSLELGDSALYFCASSPNGVTEQFFGPGTRLTVL.